The 9 T cell receptor beta chains below were found in one sample sequenced in a study of blood T cell repertoires in COVID-19. Sequenced by immunoSEQ multiplex PCR; TCRdb stores in-frame clones only, minus some. The sample holds under 350,000 clones, around 88% seen once. Sequencing was performed on peripheral blood. The receptors originated from a middle-aged man with acute or convalescent COVID-19.

V gene TRBV6-4 combines with J gene TRBJ1-1; maybe TRBD1 (5 bases). Looked up from germline, CDR1 is MRHNA and CDR2 is SNTAGT. This CDR3 spans 14 amino acids. Deletions cut 6 bases from V and 4 bases from J, with 15 bases between. The CDR3, as DNA: TGTGCCAGCAGAGTTGACAGTATGGGCACTGAAGCTTTCTTT. Translating gives CASRVDSMGTEAFF.

This chain connects TRBV28 to TRBJ2-3; 11 nucleotides match TRBD2. The CDR3 extends over 16 amino acids. The germline V gene has CDR1 MDHEN and CDR2 SYDVKM. Germline trimming cut 1 base from V and 2 bases from J; bases unmatched to any gene: 2. CDR3 amino acids: CASSLLAGGVTDTQYF. CDR3 DNA sequence: TGTGCCAGCAGTTTATTAGCGGGGGGGGTCACAGATACGCAGTATTTT.

The chain links TRBV5-1 to TRBJ1-2, with D hard to call. Germline-derived CDR1 and CDR2 are SGHRS and YFSETQ. With 3 bases removed from V and 0 bases from J, the gap between germline ends came to 15 bases. The CDR3 consists of 16 residues. As DNA, the CDR3 is TGCGCCAGCAGCTCGGGTGGCGGAGAAGCTAACTATGGCTACACCTTC. Translation gives CASSSGGGEANYGYTF. Filled out from reference TRBV5-1 and TRBJ1-2, the complete variable domain reads KAGVTQTPRYLIKTRGQQVTLSCSPISGHRSVSWYQQTPGQGLQFLFEYFSETQRNKGNFPGRFSGRQFSNSRSEMNVSTLELGDSALYLCASSSGGGEANYGYTFGSGTRLTVV.

The chain has TRBV2 and TRBJ2-4; TRBD1 matches at 11 bases. The length of the CDR3 is 16 residues. Losses at the gene ends were 8 bases for V and 7 bases for J; bases not matched to a gene: 13. The germline V gene has CDR1 SNHLY and CDR2 FYNNEI. CDR3 sequence (DNA): TGTGCCAGCTGGGGACAGGGGGGGTCGAAAAACAACATTCAGTACTTC. Protein: CASWGQGGSKNNIQYF.

This chain uses TRBV5-4 with TRBJ2-7; TRBD1 agrees at 7 bases. Germline CDR1 is SGHNT and CDR2 is YYREEE (reference sequence). J gave up 4 bases and V 5 bases, and 9 bases lay outside the gene matches. The CDR3 loop spans 14 amino acids. CDR3 loop: CASSFGQDIYEQYF. Written as DNA, the CDR3 is TGTGCCAGCAGTTTTGGACAGGATATATACGAGCAGTACTTC.

The chain employs TRBV2 and TRBJ1-2, with D unresolved. CDR3 length: 13 residues. Germline assignment: CDR1 SNHLY and CDR2 FYNNEI. The V gene lost 5 bases and the J gene lost 5 bases, with 12 bases spanning the gap. The CDR3, as DNA: TGTGCCAGCAGTTTGGCGGTTTCTTATGGCTACACCTTC. This codes for CASSLAVSYGYTF.

This clone was picked up one time. The rearrangement links TRBV18 to TRBJ2-7; 7 nucleotides align to TRBD1. This CDR3 is built from 14 residues. The germline CDR1 and CDR2 sequences are KGHSH and LQKENI. V lost 1 base and J lost 3; bases outside the gene matches: 3. CDR3 amino acids: CASSPLGTDYEQYF. The CDR3 nucleotides read TGTGCCAGCTCACCACTCGGGACAGACTACGAGCAGTACTTC.

This chain connects TRBV2 to TRBJ2-2; a weak D match, TRBD1 (6 bases). The germline gives CDR1 SNHLY, CDR2 FYNNEI. V lost 5 bases and J 6 bases, leaving 10 bases between the germline ends. The CDR3 has 13 amino acids. The CDR3 loop reads CASSFTGPGELFF. The CDR3 DNA is TGTGCCAGCAGTTTTACAGGGCCCGGGGAGCTGTTTTTT.

The CDR3 DNA is TGTGCTAGTGGTTCAGGGGACAGGGGGCATACAGATACGCAGTATTTT. Amino acids: CASGSGDRGHTDTQYF. The V gene is TRBV12-5, the J gene TRBJ2-3; 12 nucleotides match TRBD1. V shed 4 bases and J 3 bases; nucleotides not matched to a gene: 5. The CDR3 is 16 residues long. Per germline, CDR1 LGHNT and CDR2 FRNRAP.